Presented here are 22 T cell receptor beta chains from one specimen sequenced in a study of regulatory T cells in long-lasting Graves disease. With iRepertoire HTBI primers and Arm-PCR of CDR3 regions, TCR beta libraries were built. TCRdb analysed the multiplex PCR reads with MiXCR anew, one entry per CDR3 protein. Of roughly 400,000 distinct CDR3 sequences detected, around 20% appear once; the ten largest clones hold about 20%. Time point in this sample: persistent/refractory GD, antithyroid drugs over 5 years with positive TRAb. From RNA extracted from PBMCs, the TCR library was made. This sample comprised peripheral blood mononuclear cells (PBMCs), obtained when the disease was refractory, from a patient treated with antithyroid drugs. The receptors come from a female donor with Graves disease.

This clonotype has a count of ten or more. J is TRBJ1-2 and V is TRBV14; D uncertain. CDR3 length: 11 amino acids. V lost 5 bases to trimming and J lost 6 bases, with 7 bases between them. The V gene's germline CDR1 is SGHDN and CDR2 FVKESK. The CDR3 protein is CASSSWDGYTF. CDR3 nucleotide sequence: TGTGCCAGCAGCAGTTGGGATGGCTACACCTTC.

The chain joins TRBV5-1 to TRBJ1-2; 9 nucleotides match TRBD1. The CDR3 totals 15 residues. J lost 8 bases, V lost 3 bases, and 11 bases had no gene match. Germline V lookup: CDR1 SGHRS, CDR2 YFSETQ. CDR3 DNA sequence: TGCGCCAGCAGCTCGGGGACAGGGAGTCTGGGAGGCTACACCTTC. Its protein product is CASSSGTGSLGGYTF.

This clonotype showed up many times. J is TRBJ2-7 and V is TRBV6-1; D uncertain. Germline-derived CDR1 and CDR2 are MNHNS and SASEGT. V was clipped by 7 bases and J by 3 bases, with 16 bases between them. This CDR3 is built from 14 residues. CDR3 in amino acids: CASIAPQNNYEQYF. CDR3 DNA sequence: TGTGCCAGCATAGCTCCCCAGAACAACTACGAGCAGTACTTC.

This clonotype appeared a few times. The chain combines TRBV6-5 with TRBJ2-7, with unresolved D. There are 14 residues in the CDR3. In germline, CDR1 is MNHEY, CDR2 SVGAGI. V dropped 2 bases and J dropped 3 bases, with 11 bases sitting between them. The CDR3 sequence is CASSYAPNNYEQYF. The CDR3 DNA is TGTGCCAGCAGTTACGCCCCGAACAACTACGAGCAGTACTTC.

This clonotype was seen at least ten times. The chain joins TRBV28 to TRBJ1-2, with a possible D match to TRBD1 (5 bases). V lost 4 bases and J lost 4, with 13 bases in between. The germline V gene has CDR1 MDHEN and CDR2 SYDVKM. The CDR3 runs 14 residues. This CDR3 reads CASSSGQLGYGYTF. CDR3 nucleotides: TGTGCCAGCAGTTCAGGACAACTGGGCTATGGCTACACCTTC.

This clonotype has only a few counts. The V gene is TRBV7-9, the J gene TRBJ2-2; D is unclear. This CDR3 is 13 amino acids long. Germline CDR1 and CDR2: SEHNR and FQNEAQ (reference sequence). The V gene lost 2 bases and the J gene lost 5 bases, with 6 bases spanning the gap. The CDR3 sequence: CASSLSETGELFF. In DNA, the CDR3 is TGTGCCAGCAGCTTATCAGAAACCGGGGAGCTGTTTTTT.

This clonotype was observed a few times. The DNA for the CDR3 is TGTGCCAGCAACGAGGCAAGTTCCTACAATGAGCAGTTCTTC. This translates into CASNEASSYNEQFF. The V gene is TRBV12-3 or TRBV12-4, the J gene TRBJ2-1; D call uncertain. V lost 7 bases, J lost 1 base, and 11 bases lay in between. The CDR3 totals 14 residues.

This clonotype was counted a few times. The chain carries TRBV28 and TRBJ1-4; no firm D call. From germline, CDR1 is MDHEN and CDR2 SYDVKM. This CDR3 comprises 13 residues. The V and J ends lost 5 bases and 7 bases respectively, with 11 bases between them. DNA of the CDR3: TGTGCCAGCAGTCGAACGTTAAGTGAAAAACTGTTTTTT. It encodes CASSRTLSEKLFF.

Remarks on this clonotype: A far larger clone differs by one base, so this is likely a read error. V gene TRBV6-1 combines with J gene TRBJ1-1, with 8 bases aligning to TRBD1. The CDR3 has 14 amino acids. Germline V gene lookup returns CDR1 MNHNS and CDR2 SASEGT. CDR3 sequence (DNA): TGTGCCAGCAGGAAAACAGGGGGGAACACTGAAGCTTCCTTT. Translation gives CASRKTGGNTEASF.

This clonotype showed up many times. J is TRBJ1-2 and V is TRBV6-1, with D possibly matching TRBD1 (5 bases). CDR3 length: 16 residues. CDR1 and CDR2 (germline): MNHNS, SASEGT. Trimming left V 6 bases short and J 4 bases short, with 21 bases between. The CDR3 nucleotides are TGTGCCAGCAGAAAGAGGTTCTGGCTGGGGCTCTATGGCTACACCTTC. Amino acids: CASRKRFWLGLYGYTF.

The sample holds many counts of this clonotype. The chain uses TRBV12-3 or TRBV12-4 and TRBJ1-1; no firm D call. This CDR3 comprises 11 residues. V shed 6 bases and J shed 10 bases, with 12 bases lying between them. CDR3 nucleotide sequence: TGTGCCAGCAGCGAAGGATCCGGAGCTTTCTTT. Translated: CASSEGSGAFF.

This clonotype has a count of ten or more. J is TRBJ2-5 and V is TRBV7-2; TRBD1 agrees at 8 bases. Germline trimming cut 5 bases from V and 5 bases from J; bases unmatched to any gene: 4. This CDR3 comprises 13 residues. CDR1 and CDR2 from the germline V gene are SGHTA and FQGNSA. The CDR3 region has the DNA TGTGCCAGCAGCACTCAGGGGGCCGAGACCCAGTACTTC. This gives the protein CASSTQGAETQYF.

For the CDR3, the DNA is TGTGCCAGTAGTATTGGGACTAGCAACACCGGGGAGCTGTTTTTT. Its translation is CASSIGTSNTGELFF. The chain combines TRBV19 with TRBJ2-2; TRBD2 matches at 9 bases. The CDR3 length is 15 residues. From germline, CDR1 is LNHDA and CDR2 SQIVND (reference sequence). After removal of 3 bases from V and 2 bases from J, the junction contained 1 base not matched to a gene.

The table lists this clonotype with a few counts. The chain has TRBV7-9 and TRBJ1-3, with D possibly matching TRBD1 (5 bases). CDR3 length: 17 amino acids. CDR1 is SEHNR and CDR2 is FQNEAQ in the germline V gene (reference sequence). V was clipped by 6 bases and J by 0 bases, with 18 bases between them. CDR3 DNA: TGTGCCAGCAGTCCAAGCCCAGGGATCTACTCTGGAAACACCATATATTTT. As protein: CASSPSPGIYSGNTIYF.

This clonotype was counted ten times or more. V gene TRBV2 combines with J gene TRBJ1-5; D unresolved. The CDR3 contains 15 residues. V was clipped by 2 bases and J by 2 bases, with 10 bases between them. Germline V gene data show CDR1 as SNHLY and CDR2 as FYNNEI. CDR3: CASSESGRGNQPQHF. CDR3 coding DNA: TGTGCCAGCAGTGAATCGGGGAGAGGCAATCAGCCCCAGCATTTT.

This clonotype was observed a handful of times. The V and J genes are TRBV7-2 and TRBJ2-2; no definite D call. The CDR3 totals 12 residues. From germline, CDR1 is SGHTA and CDR2 FQGNSA. V was cut by 4 bases and J by 9 bases, with 9 bases left in between. For the CDR3, the DNA is TGTGCCAGCAGCTCCCTTGCCCGGGAGCTGTTTTTT. Encoded protein: CASSSLARELFF.

Ten or more counts support this clonotype. The chain couples TRBV12-3 or TRBV12-4 to TRBJ2-5; 10 bases are a match to TRBD2. V shed 3 bases, J shed 5 bases, and the junction held 6 bases outside the gene matches. The CDR3 extends over 15 amino acids. This CDR3 reads CASSFAAGGRETQYF. The DNA of the CDR3 is TGTGCCAGCAGTTTTGCAGCGGGAGGGCGGGAGACCCAGTACTTC.

This CDR3 reads CASSGTVDAGNTIYF. CDR3 sequence (DNA): TGTGCCAGCTCAGGGACAGTCGACGCCGGAAACACCATATATTTT. The chain employs TRBV6-2 or TRBV6-3 and TRBJ1-3, with 7 positions matching TRBD1. Looked up from germline, CDR1 is MNHEY and CDR2 is SVGEGT. The CDR3 contains 15 residues. Trimming at V came to 8 bases and at J to 4 bases, leaving 11 bases not matched to a gene.

This clonotype was seen many times. The V gene is TRBV19, the J gene TRBJ1-1, with 7 positions matching TRBD1. CDR3 length: 16 amino acids. Unmatched junction bases numbered 14, after V lost 6 bases and J lost 4 bases. Looked up from germline, CDR1 is LNHDA and CDR2 is SQIVND (reference sequence). CDR3 loop: CASSVLGGAVTTEAFF. CDR3 nucleotides: TGTGCCAGTAGCGTCTTAGGGGGCGCGGTAACCACTGAAGCTTTCTTT.

V and J are TRBV4-1 and TRBJ2-7; possible D gene TRBD1, 6 bases. There are 13 residues in the CDR3. Germline V gene data show CDR1 as MGHRA and CDR2 as YSYEKL. V was shortened by 3 bases and J by 4 bases, with 10 bases between the two germline ends. CDR3 in amino acids: CASSQITGYEQYF. The CDR3 DNA reads TGCGCCAGCAGCCAGATTACAGGGTACGAGCAGTACTTC.

This clonotype has a count of ten or more. The genes are TRBV6-5 and TRBJ1-6; D uncertain. The CDR3 is 17 amino acids. Trimming shortened V by 2 bases and J by 6 bases, and 17 bases separated the two germline ends. Germline CDR1 reads MNHEY; CDR2 reads SVGAGI. The CDR3 protein is CASSYRGGPGINSPLHF. The CDR3 coding sequence is TGTGCCAGCAGTTACCGGGGAGGGCCCGGAATTAATTCACCCCTCCACTTT.

Of note for this clonotype: This clone may be a read error of a much larger clone one base away. The chain carries TRBV10-2 and TRBJ2-5; a possible D gene is TRBD2 (5 bases). V dropped 5 bases and J dropped 5 bases, with 12 bases sitting between them. Per the germline V gene, CDR1 is WSHSY and CDR2 is SAAADI. The CDR3 loop spans 13 amino acids. The CDR3 sequence is CASSLASPETQYF. The CDR3 DNA follows: TGCGCCAGCAGTTTGGCTAGCCCCGAGACCCAGTACTTC.